The rows below give T cell receptor beta chains drawn from one sample of a study of regulatory T cells in long-lasting Graves disease. TCRdb reanalysed the multiplex PCR reads using MiXCR and keeps one entry per CDR3 protein. Among approximately 690,000 distinct CDR3 sequences listed, around 30% were seen once. The source was peripheral blood mononuclear cells (PBMCs), collected when the disease was refractory, from a patient treated with antithyroid drugs. All receptors come from a female donor with Graves disease. The CDR3 runs from the conserved cysteine through the conserved F or W. The order of the fields is J gene, D gene, V gene, clone size, CDR3 DNA, CDR3 protein. A D gene is named only where the DNA matches it firmly. Clone sizes are given selectively: once, few, many, or a class where the clone is expanded.

TRBJ2-5	NA	TRBV11-2	many	TGTGCCAGCAGCGAGGGAGCATCGGACTCAGAGACCCAGTACTTC	CASSEGASDSETQYF
TRBJ2-5	TRBD2	TRBV4-2	NA	TGTGCCAGCAGCCAAGCAGCTAGCGGGAGTGAGACCCAGTACTTC	CASSQAASGSETQYF
TRBJ2-7	NA	TRBV10-3	few	TGTGCCATCAGTGAGTCGGACCCCTACGAGCAGTACTTC	CAISESDPYEQYF
TRBJ1-2	NA	TRBV12-3/TRBV12-4	NA	TGTGCCAGCAGGCCTCCTTCCGGCCATGGCTACACCTTC	CASRPPSGHGYTF
TRBJ2-7	TRBD2	TRBV13	NA	TGTGCCAGCAGCGACGGTTTGGGGGGGGAGCAGTACTTC	CASSDGLGGEQYF
TRBJ1-4	NA	TRBV12-3/TRBV12-4	few	TGTGCCAGCAGTGAATGGACACCCAGGAGGGAAAAACTGTTTTTT	CASSEWTPRREKLFF
TRBJ2-7	NA	TRBV5-5	NA	TGTGCCAGCAGCTTGGGGCTGGGAATCTACGAGCAGTACTTC	CASSLGLGIYEQYF
TRBJ2-7	NA	TRBV2	many	TGTGCCAGCAAAAGTGACCTAGCCTACGAGCAGTACTTC	CASKSDLAYEQYF
TRBJ1-1	NA	TRBV6-1	few	TGTGCCAGCAGCCGCTGGTCGAATACTGAAGCTTTCTTT	CASSRWSNTEAFF
TRBJ1-1	TRBD1	TRBV7-6	once	TGTGCCAGCAGCCCTAGACAGGGTCTAAACTTGGACACTGAAGCTTTCTTT	CASSPRQGLNLDTEAFF
TRBJ1-2	NA	TRBV28	many	TGTGCCAGCAGTTTACGGGGAGCTAACTATGGCTACACCTTC	CASSLRGANYGYTF
TRBJ1-1	NA	TRBV6-1	few	TGTGCCAGCAGTGAAGCTACTACGCCGGGGACTGAAGCTTTCTTT	CASSEATTPGTEAFF
TRBJ2-7	NA	TRBV3-1	NA	TGTGCCAGCAGTTTACAGCGGGCGGACGAGCAGTACTTC	CASSLQRADEQYF
TRBJ1-2	NA	TRBV6-5	NA	TGTGCCAGCAGTTACACGCCCTCGGAGGAGGCCGGTGGCTACACCTTC	CASSYTPSEEAGGYTF
TRBJ1-1	NA	TRBV5-1	few	TGCGCCAGCAGCTTGGCGGTGGACAACACTGAAGCTTTCTTT	CASSLAVDNTEAFF
TRBJ2-7	NA	TRBV11-2	NA	TGTGCCAGCAGCCCCCTTGGGCCTGCCTCCTACGAGCAGTACTTC	CASSPLGPASYEQYF
TRBJ2-6	NA	TRBV6-2/TRBV6-3	NA	TGTGCCAGCAGGGCGGGGGCGTCTGGGGCCAACGTCCTGACTTTC	CASRAGASGANVLTF
TRBJ1-1	NA	TRBV19	few	TGTGCCAGTAGTATATTAGATAATGGGAACACTGAAGCTTTCTTT	CASSILDNGNTEAFF
TRBJ2-6	TRBD1	TRBV5-6	few	TGTGCCAGCAGCCTTGACAGGGGGCCTGGGGCCAACGTCCTGACTTTC	CASSLDRGPGANVLTF
TRBJ1-3	NA	TRBV6-5	few	TGTGCCAGCAGTTACTCTAGGGCTGGAAACACCATATATTTT	CASSYSRAGNTIYF
TRBJ2-5	NA	TRBV20-1	NA	TGCAGTGCTAGAGAGGGGCAGGCGGATCAAGAGACCCAGTACTTC	CSAREGQADQETQYF
TRBJ1-1	NA	TRBV28	many	TGTGCCAGCAGCACTTTAGTCCCCGACATTGAAGCTTTCTTT	CASSTLVPDIEAFF
TRBJ2-7	NA	TRBV9	NA	TGTGCCAGCAGCAGAGGGGACGGGACCTACGAGCAGTACTTC	CASSRGDGTYEQYF
TRBJ1-5	NA	TRBV6-1	few	TGTGCCAGCACGCTGGAAGGGGGTTCCAATCAGCCCCAGCATTTT	CASTLEGGSNQPQHF
TRBJ2-7	TRBD2	TRBV19	NA	TGTGCCAGTAGTATCGGGACTAGCGGGAGGGCTGGGCAGTACTTC	CASSIGTSGRAGQYF
TRBJ1-5	NA	TRBV20-1	NA	TGCAGTGCTGGCGGGGTAGGGCCCCAGCATTTT	CSAGGVGPQHF
TRBJ1-5	TRBD1	TRBV27	NA	TGTGCCAGCAGTTTATCTTCAGGGGGAAGCAATCAGCCCCAGCATTTT	CASSLSSGGSNQPQHF
TRBJ2-3	TRBD1	TRBV2	few	TGTGCCAGCAGTAAGACAGGGGCCTCCACAGATACGCAGTATTTT	CASSKTGASTDTQYF
TRBJ2-2	NA	TRBV29-1	few	TGCAGCGTTGAGTTTAGGGGCAAGAACACCGGGGAGCTGTTTTTT	CSVEFRGKNTGELFF
TRBJ1-1	TRBD1	TRBV29-1	NA	TGCAGCGCCGGACAGGCCAGGGACACTGAAGCTTTCTTT	CSAGQARDTEAFF
TRBJ2-7	NA	TRBV5-1	few	TGCGCCAGCAGCCCCAACAGACGGACTAATCCCTACGAGCAGTACTTC	CASSPNRRTNPYEQYF
TRBJ2-2	TRBD1	TRBV25-1	few	TGTGCCAGCAGTACACAGGGGGCCAACCTCGGCGGGGAGCTGTTTTTT	CASSTQGANLGGELFF
TRBJ2-5	TRBD2	TRBV5-1	NA	TGCGCCAGCAGCCCTTTCGGGACTAGCGGGCCCCTCCAGCAGACCCAGTACTTC	CASSPFGTSGPLQQTQYF
TRBJ2-1	NA	TRBV7-6	NA	TGTGCCAGCAGCTCTCCGCGGGCTTATGATGAGCAGTTCTTC	CASSSPRAYDEQFF
TRBJ1-4	NA	TRBV29-1	few	TGCAGCGTTTTAGGCCAGCAGAATGAAAAACTGTTTTTT	CSVLGQQNEKLFF
TRBJ2-1	NA	TRBV11-2	once	TGTGCCAGCACCATATCCCATAGTGTCGGGGCCTCCTACGAGCAGTTCTTC	CASTISHSVGASYEQFF
TRBJ2-7	NA	TRBV7-9	NA	TGTGCCAGCAGCTTTAACGGCTACGAGCAGTACTTC	CASSFNGYEQYF
TRBJ2-2	TRBD2	TRBV6-1	few	TGTGCCAGCAGTGCGGCAACTAGCGGAGCCAACACCGGGGAGCTGTTTTTT	CASSAATSGANTGELFF
TRBJ1-1	NA	TRBV6-2/TRBV6-3	many	TGTGCCAGCGCGTTAAAGGGTGGGAACACTGAAGCTTTCTTT	CASALKGGNTEAFF
TRBJ2-5	NA	TRBV12-3/TRBV12-4	many	TGTGCCAGCAGTCGGTACGGCGGGATTAGAGAGACCCAGTACTTC	CASSRYGGIRETQYF
TRBJ1-1	TRBD1	TRBV14	NA	TGTGCCAGCAGCCAGGGACAGGGGGCTTACAGTGAAGCTTTCTTT	CASSQGQGAYSEAFF
TRBJ2-6	NA	TRBV3-1	few	TGTGCCAGCAGGGCACAGACAGGCCTCTCTGGGGCCAACGTCCTGACTTTC	CASRAQTGLSGANVLTF
TRBJ1-1	NA	TRBV6-1	few	TGTGCCAGCAGTGATTTTGGTTACTCGGGGTATCCTGAAGCTTTCTTT	CASSDFGYSGYPEAFF
TRBJ2-4	NA	TRBV6-2/TRBV6-3	few	TGTGCCAGCAGGGGGGTATCCAAAAACATTCAGTACTTC	CASRGVSKNIQYF
TRBJ2-7	NA	TRBV20-1	NA	TGCAGTGCTCTTCTAGGGGCCGAGGACGAGCAGTACTTC	CSALLGAEDEQYF
TRBJ1-4	NA	TRBV5-1	NA	TGCGCCAGCAGCTTGTCCAGACAAAACACTAATGAAAAACTGTTTTTT	CASSLSRQNTNEKLFF
TRBJ2-7	NA	TRBV2	NA	TGTGCCAGCAAAGAAAGGGCCCTTAGCGCTTCCTACGAGCAGTACTTC	CASKERALSASYEQYF
TRBJ1-3	TRBD1	TRBV20-1	once	TGCAGTGCTAGACCTCTTCGTCCCGGGACAGGGTCTGGAAACACCATATATTTT	CSARPLRPGTGSGNTIYF